This paragraph covers one TCR beta chain sequence. Its antigen is still unknown. The data stem from a study of cytomegalovirus exposure and HLA in healthy donors. Study in general: A data release that came early held approximately 85 million unique TCRs from HLA-typed donors.

Study results and caveats: Information on immune exposure was restricted to one variable (CMV serostatus).

Primers for the PCR totalled 60 Vbeta and 13 Jbeta. Method: immunoSEQ multiplex PCR; TCRdb's copy keeps in-frame clones and lacks some. The profile shows tens of thousands of clones, approximately 63% of them singletons. The CDR3 is 17 amino acids. The trim removed 3 bases at V and 4 bases at J, leaving 8 bases unmatched. Germline V gene sequence: CDR1 SGHTA, CDR2 FQGNSA. Sequenced: PBMCs. This rearrangement joins TRBV7-2 to TRBJ2-3, with TRBD2 matching over 12 bases. The clonotype was recovered from a woman aged 25 to 39 in good health and CMV-seronegative. The CDR3 sequence: CASSFLAGGPIADTQYF. Written as DNA, the CDR3 is TGTGCCAGCAGCTTTCTAGCGGGGGGGCCTATCGCAGATACGCAGTATTTT.